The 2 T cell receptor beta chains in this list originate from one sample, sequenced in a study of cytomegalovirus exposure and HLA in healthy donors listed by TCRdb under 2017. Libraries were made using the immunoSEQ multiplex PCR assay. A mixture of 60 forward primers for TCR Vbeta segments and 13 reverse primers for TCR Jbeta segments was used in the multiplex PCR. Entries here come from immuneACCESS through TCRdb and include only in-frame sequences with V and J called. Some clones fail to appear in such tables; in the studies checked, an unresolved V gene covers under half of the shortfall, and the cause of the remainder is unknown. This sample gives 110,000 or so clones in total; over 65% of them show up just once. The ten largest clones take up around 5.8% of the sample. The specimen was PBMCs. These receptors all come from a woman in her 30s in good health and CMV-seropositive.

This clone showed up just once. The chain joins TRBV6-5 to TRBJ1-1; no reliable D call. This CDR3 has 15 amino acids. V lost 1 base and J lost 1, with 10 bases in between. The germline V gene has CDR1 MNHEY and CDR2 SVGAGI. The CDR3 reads CASSYFESGNTEAFF. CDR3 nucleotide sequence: TGTGCCAGCAGTTACTTCGAGAGCGGGAACACTGAAGCTTTCTTT.

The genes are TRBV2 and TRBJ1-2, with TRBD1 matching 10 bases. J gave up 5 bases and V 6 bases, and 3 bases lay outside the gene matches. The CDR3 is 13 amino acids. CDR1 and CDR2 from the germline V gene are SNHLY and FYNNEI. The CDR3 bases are TGTGCCAGCAGCGGGACAGGGGATTATGGCTACACCTTC. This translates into CASSGTGDYGYTF.